Reported below is one T cell receptor beta chain. The target of this receptor is not known. Base qualities are missing; no much larger clone stands one base away. Whole blood was collected in K2EDTA tubes by collaborating institutions according to the institutions' own protocols. Collaborator samples were shipped for TCRbeta analysis as frozen whole blood, isolated PBMCs, or DNA extracted from either sample type. The immunoSEQ Assay, a bias-controlled multiplex PCR, was used to amplify TCRbeta CDR3 regions from genomic DNA. In the paper's pipeline: Within the assay, amplification of reference gene primers was used to estimate how many nucleated cells each sample contained. To quantify the absolute abundance of each unique TCRbeta CDR3 rearrangement, sequence reads were collapsed and filtered. For each sample, productive Simpson clonality was calculated as the square root of Simpson's diversity index over productive rearrangements. This immuneACCESS table, as held by TCRdb, lists in-frame sequences with V and J called but not all clones. Of the missing ones, under half trace to an unresolved V gene in checked studies; the others have no known cause. Clonal size and the V and J genes are those of that table, whereas D and trimming came from the DNA. The sample table shows about 170,000 clones, and 87% are seen once. About 4% of the sample is held by the ten biggest clonotypes.

The data are from a study of blood T cell repertoires in COVID-19 (dated by TCRdb to between 2020 and 2021). In terms of the full investigation: Samples from collaborators originated in the United States, Italy and Spain and spanned both the acute and convalescent phases of COVID-19. The material from the prospective study consisted of cDNA or gDNA derived from T cells, B-cell-depleted T cells, or PBMCs. Deeply sampled blood TCRbeta repertoires from subjects exposed to, actively infected with, or recovered from COVID-19 were included in the dataset. The repertoires were released in a freely available public database intended as a resource for research on the immune response to SARS-CoV-2. Samples were obtained from the ongoing ImmuneRACE study (first 160 participants) and from approximately 1,200 subjects provided by 6 global collaborators. Nearly every sample came with metadata listing a de-identified subject ID, COVID-19 status, age in years and sex. HLA class I and class II types, where available, came from metadata supplied by the sample provider rather than from assay-based typing.

What the study reported, not specific to this receptor: The amount of clinical and demographic metadata varied by source and participant and was provided uncurated.

The sequenced material came from peripheral blood. The receptor comes from a man between 18 and 35 years old with active or convalescent COVID-19.

Here is the DNA: TGTGCCAGCAGGCAGTCACAGGGGGCGGCTGAAGCTTTCTTT. This sequence encodes CASRQSQGAAEAFF. Rearrangement joined TRBV6-5 to TRBJ1-1; TRBD1 agrees with 9 junctional bases. From the cysteine up to the phenylalanine, the CDR3 has a length of 14 residues. Just the 42-base CDR3 DNA is kept, in frame starting at base 1. The germline V and J ends show losses of 6 bases and 6 bases respectively, and no gene match explains 8 bases of the junction. CDR1 and CDR2 (MNHEY, SVGAGI) derive from the germline V gene.